Below are 16 T cell receptor beta chains sequenced from a single sample in a study of blood T cell repertoires in COVID-19. Data came from immunoSEQ multiplex PCR; TCRdb stores just in-frame clones and leaves some out. The sample carries about 220,000 clones, about 79% recorded once. The material sequenced was peripheral blood. These TCRs come from a middle-aged man with active or convalescent COVID-19.

J is TRBJ2-5 and V is TRBV15; D gene uncertain. The CDR3 spans 14 residues. V was clipped by 5 bases and J by 1 base, with 11 bases between them. Germline assignment: CDR1 LNHNV and CDR2 YYDKDF (reference sequence). CDR3 nucleotides: TGTGCCACCAGCCAAGTTAAGCCCCAAGAGACCCAGTACTTC. Protein sequence: CATSQVKPQETQYF.

The gene calls are TRBV7-3 and TRBJ2-2, with D maybe TRBD1 (6 bases). The CDR3 spans 14 residues. Trimming removed 8 bases from V and 0 bases from J, with 10 bases in between. Germline lookup yields CDR1 SGHTA and CDR2 FQGTGA. In DNA, the CDR3 is TGTGCCAGCCAGGACAGCTCGAACACCGGGGAGCTGTTTTTT. This encodes CASQDSSNTGELFF.

V usage is TRBV4-1 and J usage is TRBJ2-7, with 7 bases aligning to TRBD1. The CDR3 is 15 residues long. V lost 1 base, J lost 1 base, and 4 bases stayed unmatched. Germline V gene lookup returns CDR1 MGHRA and CDR2 YSYEKL. The CDR3 loop reads CASSQADRPSYEQYF. CDR3 nucleotides: TGCGCCAGCAGCCAAGCGGACAGGCCTTCCTACGAGCAGTACTTC.

The genes are TRBV28 and TRBJ1-1; D uncertain. The V gene's germline CDR1 is MDHEN and CDR2 SYDVKM. The V and J ends lost 3 bases and 5 bases respectively, with 7 bases between them. The length of the CDR3 is 12 residues. CDR3: CASSFRETEAFF. The DNA of the CDR3 is TGTGCCAGCAGTTTTCGGGAGACTGAAGCTTTCTTT.

V gene TRBV6-2 or TRBV6-3 combines with J gene TRBJ2-5; 12 bases are shared with TRBD2. V shed 2 bases, J shed 3 bases, and the junction held 7 bases outside the gene matches. This CDR3 comprises 17 residues. Per germline, CDR1 MNHEY and CDR2 SVGEGT. The CDR3 region is CASSYPGLAGNEETQYF. The CDR3, as DNA: TGTGCCAGCAGTTACCCGGGACTAGCGGGCAATGAAGAGACCCAGTACTTC.

The V call is TRBV11-2, the J call TRBJ2-7, with 8 bases identical to TRBD1. CDR3 length equals 14 residues. The V and J ends lost 5 bases and 2 bases, in that order; junction bases with no gene match: 5. Germline assignment: CDR1 SGHAT and CDR2 FQNNGV. CDR3 region: CASSGQGWAYEQYV. CDR3 nucleotides: TGTGCCAGCAGCGGACAGGGCTGGGCCTACGAGCAGTACGTC.

The rearrangement uses TRBV9 and TRBJ2-3; D possibly corresponds to TRBD1 (6 bases). V was trimmed by 3 bases and J by 0 bases, leaving 17 bases between them. The CDR3 contains 17 residues. Per the germline V gene, CDR1 is SGDLS and CDR2 is YYNGEE. The DNA for the CDR3 is TGTGCCAGCAGCGGTCATGACAGGTTTACTAGCACAGATACGCAGTATTTT. As protein: CASSGHDRFTSTDTQYF.

In this sample, this clone turned up once. V and J are TRBV18 and TRBJ1-2; D gene uncertain. The germline V and J ends were trimmed by 4 bases and 2 bases, with 8 bases remaining between them. The germline gives CDR1 KGHSH, CDR2 LQKENI. The CDR3 extends over 13 amino acids. The CDR3 region is CASSRTGNYGYTF. DNA for the CDR3: TGTGCCAGCTCACGGACGGGGAACTATGGCTACACCTTC.

V and J are TRBV23-1 and TRBJ2-6; 8 bases map to TRBD1. TRBV23-1 is recorded as an ORF, its role being uncertain. V was pared by 0 bases and J by 2 bases, with 6 bases of the junction left unmatched. The CDR3 extends over 18 amino acids. This CDR3 is CASSQSPRTGPGANVLTF. In DNA, the CDR3 is TGCGCCAGCAGTCAATCCCCCAGGACAGGGCCTGGGGCCAACGTCCTGACTTTC.

Here the CDR3 DNA reads TGTGCCAGCAGTCTAAACAGGGGTAATTCACCCCTCCACTTT. The encoded protein is CASSLNRGNSPLHF. This sequence joins TRBV27 and TRBJ1-6; 7 bases agree with TRBD1. J was trimmed by 6 bases and V by 5 bases; bases with no gene match: 4. CDR3 length equals 14 residues. Germline V lookup: CDR1 MNHEY, CDR2 SMNVEV (reference sequence).

This chain links TRBV9 with TRBJ1-2; 8 nucleotides line up with TRBD1. This CDR3 spans 14 amino acids. Germline-derived CDR1 and CDR2 are SGDLS and YYNGEE. With V trimmed by 2 bases and J by 4 bases, 4 bases remained unmatched. This chain's CDR3 is CASSVQGASYGYTF. In DNA, the CDR3 is TGTGCCAGCAGCGTCCAGGGGGCTAGCTATGGCTACACCTTC.

This clone was detected once. The V call is TRBV5-1, the J call TRBJ2-2; 11 positions agree with TRBD2. Germline V gene data show CDR1 as SGHRS and CDR2 as YFSETQ. V dropped 4 bases and J dropped 3; count of bases not matched to a gene: 5. The CDR3 is 16 residues long. The CDR3 spells CASSLGLADHTGELFF. The CDR3 DNA reads TGCGCCAGCAGCCTGGGACTAGCGGATCACACCGGGGAGCTGTTTTTT. The whole variable domain, filled in from reference TRBV5-1 and TRBJ2-2, reads KAGVTQTPRYLIKTRGQQVTLSCSPISGHRSVSWYQQTPGQGLQFLFEYFSETQRNKGNFPGRFSGRQFSNSRSEMNVSTLELGDSALYLCASSLGLADHTGELFFGEGSRLTVL.

The chain links TRBV10-1 to TRBJ1-1, with 8 bases fitting TRBD1. The CDR3 spans 16 residues. The V gene's germline CDR1 is WNHNN and CDR2 SYGVQD (reference sequence). Unmatched junction bases numbered 12, after V lost 6 bases and J lost 3 bases. The CDR3 region has the DNA TGCGCCAGCAGAGGTTTTGGACAGGGAGGGGACACTGAAGCTTTCTTT. Its protein is CASRGFGQGGDTEAFF.

The J gene is TRBJ2-2, the V gene TRBV7-3; D uncertain. V was clipped by 4 bases and J by 6 bases, with 9 bases between them. CDR3 length: 13 residues. From germline, CDR1 is SGHTA and CDR2 FQGTGA. The CDR3 DNA sequence: TGTGCCAGCAGCTATGAGAGCCCCGGGGAGCTGTTTTTT. Its translation is CASSYESPGELFF.

The V and J genes are TRBV29-1 and TRBJ2-3; maybe TRBD2 (7 bases). Trimming stripped 6 bases from V and 3 bases from J, with 16 bases between. CDR1 SQVTM and CDR2 ANQGSEA come from the germline V gene. This CDR3 region has 14 residues. The CDR3 DNA follows: TGCAGCGTCGGTAGGGGGGGGCATACAGATACGCAGTATTTT. This codes for CSVGRGGHTDTQYF.

The chain has TRBV5-1 and TRBJ2-2, with a tentative D call TRBD1 (6 bases). The CDR3 runs to 18 residues. V was pared by 4 bases and J by 2 bases, with 21 bases between. Germline V CDR1 and CDR2: SGHRS, YFSETQ. The CDR3 protein is CASSRDKLSEGNTGELFF. The CDR3 DNA sequence: TGCGCCAGCAGCCGGGACAAGTTATCAGAGGGAAACACCGGGGAGCTGTTTTTT.